This T cell receptor beta chain is from a study of T cells in Graves' hyperthyroidism and ophthalmopathy (dated by TCRdb to the late 2010s). Regarding the study in general: Peripheral blood was collected at initial diagnosis, before any treatment. In addition, the study compared T-cell repertoires in thyroid tissue and in blood from roughly 6 Graves' hyperthyroidism patients. The paper reports TCR Vbeta CDR3 sequencing of some 140 peripheral blood samples: under 45 ophthalmopathy, around 80 hyperthyroidism and approximately 17 progressor patients. Following sampling, methimazole starting at 30 mg daily was given to hyperthyroidism patients, and high-dose intravenous methylprednisolone was given to ophthalmopathy patients. A discovery cohort of roughly 96 patients, fewer than 50 with Graves' ophthalmopathy and approximately 55 with stable Graves' hyperthyroidism, was used to find distinguishing TCR V-J signatures. The 100 or so discovery patients were randomly split 7:3 into training and test sets. Prospective prediction of ophthalmopathy was tested in an independent validation cohort consisting of 18 hyperthyroidism patients and some 17 patients who later progressed to ophthalmopathy. Study-wide findings and limitations: No statistical method was used to fix the sample size in advance, and group allocation was not hidden from the investigators. In validation, progression to ophthalmopathy was predicted by the model with 55% to 71% sensitivity and just over 72% specificity, a median of roughly six months before onset. In cross-validation, a model built on a 13 V-J signature told ophthalmopathy apart from stable hyperthyroidism with approximately 90% sensitivity and about 81% specificity, and in testing the same model reached 80%/75%. Blood samples also contained most of the expanded thyroid clonotypes (frequency above 0.001), which suggests that blood repertoires may reflect thyroid immune responses.

Comments on this clonotype: The clone's antigen remains unknown. It has no much larger one-base neighbor in the sample; base qualities were not kept.

TCR beta CDR3 regions were amplified from RNA transcripts. The TCR CDR3 was subjected to a first round of RT-PCR using the HTBI primer set and the Qiagen OneStep RT-PCR kit. The libraries were constructed in a second round of multiplex PCR and then size-selected and purified. The libraries were sequenced on an Illumina HiSeq2000 using paired-end 100 bp reads. In the authors' own workflow: SOAPnuke was used to process the raw data, removing reads that contained adapters or uncalled bases, had a mean Phred below 15, or lacked an exact match to the constant primer or identifier. High-quality paired reads were merged using COPE v1.2.5, and each unique nucleotide sequence was defined as a clonotype. Clonotypes were aligned to IMGT TRBV, TRBD and TRBJ reference segments using MiTCR v1.1. Only V-J combinations with frequency above 0.0001, covering roughly 99% of repertoires, were analysed. A TCS score was defined as the ratio between F50 (clonal expansion) and ExV (chaos), using BLOSUM62-based TCRdist between CDR3 peptides within each V-J. Welch's t-statistics and random forest reduced around 520 V-J features to under 15, which were used in a naive Bayes classifier (R e1071). The public reads were quality trimmed at Q25 with fastp and then assembled into clones with MiXCR by TCRdb, keeping productive beta chains. Under each unique CDR3 protein, matching rows form one entry showing the most common genes and DNA. These V and J calls derive from TCRdb rather than the authors' analysis. In this sample the table shows 350,000 to 400,000 distinct CDR3 sequences, about 15% of which occur a single time. The ten top clones hold 30% to 35% of the sample.

CDR1 and CDR2 are read off the germline V gene as SGDLS and YYNGEE. V loses 0 bases at its end and J loses 6 bases; junction bases beyond the gene matches: 5. The CDR3, cysteine through phenylalanine, is 15 amino acids long. Of the read, only the CDR3 DNA is kept; its 45 bases are in frame from base 1. Graves' hyperthyroidism was defined as stable when no progression to ophthalmopathy occurred over 18 months of follow-up. Hyperthyroidism patients were newly diagnosed, with disease duration under 2 months, and aged 18 to 65 years. The study excluded patients with uncontrolled infections, other autoimmune diseases, pregnancy or lactation. Diagnoses were established on the basis of clinical symptoms, serum thyroxine and TRAb, thyroid ultrasound, and orbital computed tomography. Ficoll-Paque density gradient centrifugation was used to isolate PBMCs from around 10 ml of fresh peripheral blood. Total RNA was extracted using Trizol reagent, and RNA quality was assessed on an Agilent 2100 Bioanalyzer.

The chain uses TRBV9 and TRBJ2-2, with 7 junctional bases fitting TRBD1. This receptor was identified in a woman in her twenties or thirties with Graves' hyperthyroidism. Specimen: blood. The sequenced DNA is TGTGCCAGCAGCGTAGCAGGGGGAAGGGCCGGGGAGCTGTTTTTT. Protein translation: CASSVAGGRAGELFF.